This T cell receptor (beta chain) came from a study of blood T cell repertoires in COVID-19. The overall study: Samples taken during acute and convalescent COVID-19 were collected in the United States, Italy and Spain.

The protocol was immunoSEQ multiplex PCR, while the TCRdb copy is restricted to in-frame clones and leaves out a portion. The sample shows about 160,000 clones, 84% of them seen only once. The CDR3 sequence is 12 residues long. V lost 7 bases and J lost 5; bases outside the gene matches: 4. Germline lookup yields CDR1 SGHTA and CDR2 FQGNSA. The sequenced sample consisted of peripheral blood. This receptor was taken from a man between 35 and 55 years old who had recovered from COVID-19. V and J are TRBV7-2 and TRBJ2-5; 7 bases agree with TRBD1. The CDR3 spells CASNQGVETQYF. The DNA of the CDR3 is TGTGCCAGCAACCAGGGGGTGGAGACCCAGTACTTC.